This T cell receptor (beta chain) was captured in a study of cytomegalovirus exposure and HLA in healthy donors. Germline V lookup: CDR1 MNHNS, CDR2 SASEGT. The CDR3 spans 14 residues. Unmatched junction bases numbered 6, after V lost 3 bases and J lost 7 bases. Overall study findings and caveats: In presence/absence analyses, roughly uniform sequencing depth across donors was assumed. Immune exposure was documented only through CMV serostatus. Previously analyzed data showed that most TCR beta V segments were productive at a frequency of about 87% or about 30%. What a later analysis showed was that several of the most significant clusters appeared linked to common viral pathogens.

PCR was performed using 60 Vbeta and 13 Jbeta primers. Clones were read by immunoSEQ multiplex PCR, and TCRdb kept only the in-frame ones, dropping some. This table has roughly 140,000 clones, approximately 80% appearing once. Regarding this clone: The antigen remains unidentified.

The chain has TRBV6-1 and TRBJ1-2, with 9 bases aligning to TRBD1. The clonotype originates from a woman in her forties or fifties in good health and CMV-seronegative. What was sequenced was PBMCs. The CDR3 region is CASSDPGQGVGYTF. CDR3 in DNA: TGTGCCAGCAGTGACCCGGGACAGGGCGTTGGCTACACCTTC.